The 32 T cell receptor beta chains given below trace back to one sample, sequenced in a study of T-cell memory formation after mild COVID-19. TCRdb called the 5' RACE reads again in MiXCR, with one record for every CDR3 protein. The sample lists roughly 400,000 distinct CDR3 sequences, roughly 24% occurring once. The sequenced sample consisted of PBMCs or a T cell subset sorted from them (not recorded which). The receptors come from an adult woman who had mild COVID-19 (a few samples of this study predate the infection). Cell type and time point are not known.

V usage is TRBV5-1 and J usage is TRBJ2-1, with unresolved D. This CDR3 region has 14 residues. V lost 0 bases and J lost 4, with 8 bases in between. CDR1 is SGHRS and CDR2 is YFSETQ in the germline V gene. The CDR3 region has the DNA TGCGCCAGCAGCTTGGGGCAGAGGTACAATGAGCAGTTCTTC. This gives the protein CASSLGQRYNEQFF.

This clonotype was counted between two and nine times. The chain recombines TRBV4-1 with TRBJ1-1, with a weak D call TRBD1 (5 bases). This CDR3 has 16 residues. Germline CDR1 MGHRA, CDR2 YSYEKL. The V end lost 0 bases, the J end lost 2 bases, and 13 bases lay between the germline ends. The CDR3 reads CASSQDSGILNTEAFF. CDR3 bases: TGCGCCAGCAGCCAAGATTCAGGGATCTTAAACACTGAAGCTTTCTTT.

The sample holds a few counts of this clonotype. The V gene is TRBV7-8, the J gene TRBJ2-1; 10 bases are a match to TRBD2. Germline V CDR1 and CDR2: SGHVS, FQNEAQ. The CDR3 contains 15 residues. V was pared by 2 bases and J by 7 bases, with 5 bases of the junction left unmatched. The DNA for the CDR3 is TGTGCCAGCAGCTTACGTCTAGCGGGAGTGAATGAGCAGTTCTTC. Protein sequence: CASSLRLAGVNEQFF.

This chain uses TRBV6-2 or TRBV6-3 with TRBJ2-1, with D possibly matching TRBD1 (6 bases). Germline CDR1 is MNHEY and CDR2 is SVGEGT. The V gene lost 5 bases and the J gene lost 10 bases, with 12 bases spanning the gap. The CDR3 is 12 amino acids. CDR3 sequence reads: CASSPTGMEQFF. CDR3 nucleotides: TGTGCCAGCAGTCCTACAGGGATGGAGCAGTTCTTC.

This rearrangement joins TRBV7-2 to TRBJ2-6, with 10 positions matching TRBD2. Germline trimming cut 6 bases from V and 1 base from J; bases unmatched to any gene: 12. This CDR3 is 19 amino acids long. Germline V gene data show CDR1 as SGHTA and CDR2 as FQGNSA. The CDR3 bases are TGTGCCAGCAGAGAGGGTGGGCTAGCGGGAGTTTCTGGGGCCAACGTCCTGACTTTC. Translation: CASREGGLAGVSGANVLTF.

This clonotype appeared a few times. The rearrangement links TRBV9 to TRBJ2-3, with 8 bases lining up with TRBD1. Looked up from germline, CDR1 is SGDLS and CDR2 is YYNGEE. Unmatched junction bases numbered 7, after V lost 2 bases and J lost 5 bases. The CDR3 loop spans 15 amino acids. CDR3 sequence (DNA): TGTGCCAGCAGCGTCGGACAGGGCTCGGGAGATACGCAGTATTTT. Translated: CASSVGQGSGDTQYF.

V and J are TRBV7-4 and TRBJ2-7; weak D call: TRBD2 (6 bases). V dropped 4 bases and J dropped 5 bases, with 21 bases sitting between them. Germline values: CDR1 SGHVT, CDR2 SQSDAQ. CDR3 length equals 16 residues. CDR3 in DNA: TGTGCCAGCAGCTGGCTCCCTAGGAGGGCGGACCACGAGCAGTACTTC. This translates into CASSWLPRRADHEQYF.

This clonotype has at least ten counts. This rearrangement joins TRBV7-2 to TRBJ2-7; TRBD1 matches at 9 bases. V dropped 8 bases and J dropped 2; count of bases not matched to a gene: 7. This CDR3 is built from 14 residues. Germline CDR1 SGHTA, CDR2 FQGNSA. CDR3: CASRETGGPYEQYF. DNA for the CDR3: TGTGCCAGCCGGGAGACAGGGGGTCCCTACGAGCAGTACTTC. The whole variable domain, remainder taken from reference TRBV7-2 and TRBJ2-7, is GAGVSQSPSNKVTEKGKDVELRCDPISGHTALYWYRQSLGQGLEFLIYFQGNSAPDKSGLPSDRFSAERTGGSVSTLTIQRTQQEDSAVYLCASRETGGPYEQYFGPGTRLTVT.

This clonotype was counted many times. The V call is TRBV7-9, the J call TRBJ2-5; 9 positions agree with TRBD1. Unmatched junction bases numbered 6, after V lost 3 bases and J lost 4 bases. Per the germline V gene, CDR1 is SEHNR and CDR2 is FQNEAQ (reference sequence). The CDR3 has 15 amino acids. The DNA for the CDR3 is TGTGCCAGCAGCTTTGGACAGGGGTTGCTAGAGACCCAGTACTTC. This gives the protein CASSFGQGLLETQYF.

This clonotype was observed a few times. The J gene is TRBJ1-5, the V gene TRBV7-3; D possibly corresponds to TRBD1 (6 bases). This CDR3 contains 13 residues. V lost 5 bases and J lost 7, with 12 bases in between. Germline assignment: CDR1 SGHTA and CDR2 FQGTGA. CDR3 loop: CASSPVQGQPQHF. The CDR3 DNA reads TGTGCCAGCAGCCCGGTACAGGGCCAGCCCCAGCATTTT.

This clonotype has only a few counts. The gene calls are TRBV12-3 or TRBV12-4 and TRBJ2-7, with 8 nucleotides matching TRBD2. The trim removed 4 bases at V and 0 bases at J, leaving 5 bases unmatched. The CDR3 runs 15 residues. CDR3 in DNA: TGTGCCAGCAGTTCCGCGGGGGGCTCCTCCTACGAGCAGTACTTC. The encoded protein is CASSSAGGSSYEQYF.

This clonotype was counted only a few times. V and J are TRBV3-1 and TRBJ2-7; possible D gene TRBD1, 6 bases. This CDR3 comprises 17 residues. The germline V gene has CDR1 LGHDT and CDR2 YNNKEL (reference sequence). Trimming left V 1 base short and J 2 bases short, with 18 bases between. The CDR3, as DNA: TGTGCCAGCAGCCAAGGCTGGACAGAAATTATCACCTACGAGCAGTACTTC. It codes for CASSQGWTEIITYEQYF.

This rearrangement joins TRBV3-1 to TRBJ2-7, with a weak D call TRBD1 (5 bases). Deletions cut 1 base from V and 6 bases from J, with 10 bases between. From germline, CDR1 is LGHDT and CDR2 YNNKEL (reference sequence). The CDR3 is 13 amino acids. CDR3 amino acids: CASSQGPGSEQYF. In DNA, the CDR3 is TGTGCCAGCAGCCAAGGACCAGGGTCCGAGCAGTACTTC.

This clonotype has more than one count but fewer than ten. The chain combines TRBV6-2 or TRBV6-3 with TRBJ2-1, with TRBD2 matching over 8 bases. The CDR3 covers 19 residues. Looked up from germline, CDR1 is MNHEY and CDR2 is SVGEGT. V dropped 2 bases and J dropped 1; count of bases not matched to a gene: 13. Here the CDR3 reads CASSYLLTSALRSYNEQFF. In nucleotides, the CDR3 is TGTGCCAGCAGTTACCTACTGACTAGCGCCCTGCGTTCCTACAATGAGCAGTTCTTC.

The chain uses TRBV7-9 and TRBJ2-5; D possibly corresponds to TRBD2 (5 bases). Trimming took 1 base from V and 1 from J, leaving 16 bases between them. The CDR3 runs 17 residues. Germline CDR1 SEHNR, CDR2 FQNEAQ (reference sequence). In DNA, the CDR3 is TGTGCCAGCAGCTTAGGGCTCGGACTCGATCTCCAAGAGACCCAGTACTTC. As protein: CASSLGLGLDLQETQYF.

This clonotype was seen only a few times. The CDR3 reads CASSYRENEQFF. The CDR3 DNA is TGCGCCAGCAGCTACAGGGAGAATGAGCAGTTCTTC. The chain joins TRBV5-1 to TRBJ2-1; D is perhaps TRBD1 (6 bases). Per germline, CDR1 SGHRS and CDR2 YFSETQ. The V end lost 3 bases, the J end lost 7 bases, and 8 bases lay between the germline ends. The CDR3 covers 12 residues. The full variable domain, rest sourced from reference TRBV5-1 and TRBJ2-1, is KAGVTQTPRYLIKTRGQQVTLSCSPISGHRSVSWYQQTPGQGLQFLFEYFSETQRNKGNFPGRFSGRQFSNSRSEMNVSTLELGDSALYLCASSYRENEQFFGPGTRLTVL.

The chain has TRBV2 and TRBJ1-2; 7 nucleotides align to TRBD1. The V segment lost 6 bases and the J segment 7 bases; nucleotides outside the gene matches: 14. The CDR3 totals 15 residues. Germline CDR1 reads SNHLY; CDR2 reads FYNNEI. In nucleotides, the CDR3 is TGTGCCAGCAGGGGGACAGTTTCGCCCGCCGGTGGCTACACCTTC. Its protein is CASRGTVSPAGGYTF.

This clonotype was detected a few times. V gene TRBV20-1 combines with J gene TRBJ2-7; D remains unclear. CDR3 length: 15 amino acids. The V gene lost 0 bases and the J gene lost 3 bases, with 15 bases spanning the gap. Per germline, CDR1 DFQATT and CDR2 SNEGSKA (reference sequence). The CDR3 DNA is TGCAGTGCTAGAGATCACAGCACTGGGAACTACGAGCAGTACTTC. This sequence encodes CSARDHSTGNYEQYF.

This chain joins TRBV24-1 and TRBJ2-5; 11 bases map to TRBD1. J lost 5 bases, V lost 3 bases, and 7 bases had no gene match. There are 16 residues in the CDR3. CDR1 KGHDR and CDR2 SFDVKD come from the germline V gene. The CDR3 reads CATSDRTGGEFETQYF. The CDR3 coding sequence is TGTGCCACCAGTGATCGGACAGGGGGCGAATTTGAGACCCAGTACTTC.

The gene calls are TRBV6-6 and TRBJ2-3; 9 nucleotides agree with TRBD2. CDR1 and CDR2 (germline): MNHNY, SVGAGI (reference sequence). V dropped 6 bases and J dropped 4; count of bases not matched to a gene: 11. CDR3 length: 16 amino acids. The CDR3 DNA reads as TGTGCCAGCAGCGAAACGGGTAGCGGGGGACCAGATACGCAGTATTTT. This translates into CASSETGSGGPDTQYF.

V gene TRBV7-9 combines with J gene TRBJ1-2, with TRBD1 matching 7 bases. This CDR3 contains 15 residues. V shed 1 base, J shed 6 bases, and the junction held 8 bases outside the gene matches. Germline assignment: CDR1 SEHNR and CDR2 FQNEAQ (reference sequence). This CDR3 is CASSLVVTGIDGYTF. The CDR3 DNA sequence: TGTGCCAGCAGCTTAGTTGTGACAGGGATTGATGGCTACACCTTC.

The CDR3 protein is CASSQTSGITDTQYF. In DNA form, the CDR3 reads TGTGCCAGCAGTCAAACTAGCGGGATCACAGATACGCAGTATTTT. The chain couples TRBV12-3 or TRBV12-4 to TRBJ2-3; 10 nucleotides match TRBD2. The CDR3 extends over 15 amino acids. V shed 5 bases and J 2 bases; nucleotides not matched to a gene: 4.

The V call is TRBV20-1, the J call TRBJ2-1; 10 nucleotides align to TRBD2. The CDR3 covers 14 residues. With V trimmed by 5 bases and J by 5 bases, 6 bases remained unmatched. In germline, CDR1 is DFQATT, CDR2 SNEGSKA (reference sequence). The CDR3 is CSARSGGAHNEQFF. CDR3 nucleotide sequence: TGCAGTGCTCGAAGCGGGGGGGCCCACAATGAGCAGTTCTTC.

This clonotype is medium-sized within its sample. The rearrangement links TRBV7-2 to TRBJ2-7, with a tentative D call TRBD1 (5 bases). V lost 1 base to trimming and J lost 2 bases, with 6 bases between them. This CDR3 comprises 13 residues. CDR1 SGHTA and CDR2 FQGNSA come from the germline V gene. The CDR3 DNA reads TGTGCCAGCAGCTTAGGACAGCCCTACGAGCAGTACTTC. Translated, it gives CASSLGQPYEQYF.

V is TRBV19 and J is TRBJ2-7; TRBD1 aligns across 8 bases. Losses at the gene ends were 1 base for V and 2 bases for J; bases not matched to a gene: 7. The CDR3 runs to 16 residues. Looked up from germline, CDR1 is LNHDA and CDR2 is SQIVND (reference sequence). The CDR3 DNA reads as TGTGCCAGTAGTATAGTCGGGACAGGTCCCACCTACGAGCAGTACTTC. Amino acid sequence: CASSIVGTGPTYEQYF.

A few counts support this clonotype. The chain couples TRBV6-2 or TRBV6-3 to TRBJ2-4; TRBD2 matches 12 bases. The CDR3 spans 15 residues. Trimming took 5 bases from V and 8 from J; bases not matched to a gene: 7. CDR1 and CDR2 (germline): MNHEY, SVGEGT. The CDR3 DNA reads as TGTGCCAGCAGTGGGACTAGCGGGCCCCGGGACATTCAGTACTTC. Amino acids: CASSGTSGPRDIQYF.

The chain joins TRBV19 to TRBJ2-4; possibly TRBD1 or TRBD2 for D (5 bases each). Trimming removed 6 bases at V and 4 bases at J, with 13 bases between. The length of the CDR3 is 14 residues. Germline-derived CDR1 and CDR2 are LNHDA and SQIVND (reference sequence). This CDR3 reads CASRSRDGKNIQYF. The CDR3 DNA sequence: TGTGCCAGTAGATCTCGGGACGGTAAAAACATTCAGTACTTC.

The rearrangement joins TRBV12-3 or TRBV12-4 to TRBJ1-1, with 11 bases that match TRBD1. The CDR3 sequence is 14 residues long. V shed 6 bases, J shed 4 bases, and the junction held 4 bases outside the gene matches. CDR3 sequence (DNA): TGTGCCAGCAGGCCAGGACAGGGGGCCACTGAAGCTTTCTTT. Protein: CASRPGQGATEAFF.

For the CDR3, the DNA is TGTGCCACCAGTGACCCGGGACAGGCCCCCCAAGAGACCCAGTACTTC. Protein: CATSDPGQAPQETQYF. This chain links TRBV24-1 with TRBJ2-5, with TRBD1 matching 8 bases. Germline V gene sequence: CDR1 KGHDR, CDR2 SFDVKD. Trimming took 4 bases from V and 1 from J; bases not matched to a gene: 7. The CDR3 length is 16 residues.

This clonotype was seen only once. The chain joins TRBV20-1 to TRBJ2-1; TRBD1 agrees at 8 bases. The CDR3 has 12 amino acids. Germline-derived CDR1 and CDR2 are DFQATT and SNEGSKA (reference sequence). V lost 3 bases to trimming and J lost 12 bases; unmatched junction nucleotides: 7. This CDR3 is CSASQLGQGQFF. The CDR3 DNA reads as TGCAGTGCTAGTCAATTAGGACAGGGGCAGTTCTTC.

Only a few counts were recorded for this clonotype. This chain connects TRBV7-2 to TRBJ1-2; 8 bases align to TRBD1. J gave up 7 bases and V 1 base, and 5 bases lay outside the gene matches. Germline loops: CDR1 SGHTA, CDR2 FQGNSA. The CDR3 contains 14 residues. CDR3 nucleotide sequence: TGTGCCAGCAGCTTAGACGCGACAGGGGCTGGCTACACCTTC. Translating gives CASSLDATGAGYTF.

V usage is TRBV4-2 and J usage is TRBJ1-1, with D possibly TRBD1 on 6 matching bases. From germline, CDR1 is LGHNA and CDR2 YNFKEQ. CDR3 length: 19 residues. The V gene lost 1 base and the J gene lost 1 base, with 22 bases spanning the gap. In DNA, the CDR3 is TGTGCCAGCAGCCAAGTTGTTCGAGGGGGTTGGAGAGGGAACACTGAAGCTTTCTTT. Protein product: CASSQVVRGGWRGNTEAFF.